This is a list of T cell receptor beta chains from one sample in a study of blood T cell repertoires in COVID-19. Using immunoSEQ multiplex PCR, the repertoire was profiled, and TCRdb retains in-frame clones only, with some absent. The sample lists roughly 250,000 clones; 91% were seen once. Material for sequencing was PBMCs or T cells enriched from blood (not recorded which). Receptors were obtained from a human donor in a cohort exposed to, infected with or recovered from COVID-19 (not recorded which). The donor label of this sample is uncertain. Both conserved end residues are part of each CDR3. Fields, in order: D gene, J gene, V gene, CDR3 length, CDR3 protein. A D gene is named only where the DNA matches it firmly.

>-|TRBJ2-3|TRBV4-2|16
CASSQGLRVGTDTQYF
>TRBD1|TRBJ1-1|TRBV5-1|14
CASGWTGMNTEAFF
>TRBD1|TRBJ2-5|TRBV29-1|13
CSGRQGMGSTQYF
>TRBD1|TRBJ2-2|TRBV9|19
CASSVASPSQGSNTGELFF
>TRBD1|TRBJ1-5|TRBV5-5|16
CASSLTGGDSNQPQHF
>-|TRBJ1-5|TRBV6-6|15
CASSYSGGTGQPQHF
>-|TRBJ1-6|TRBV9|14
CASSVGEGGSPLHF
>-|TRBJ1-6|TRBV11-2|15
CASSLQRPPDSPLHF
>-|TRBJ1-3|TRBV7-3|14
CASSLTGSGNTIYF
>-|TRBJ1-3|TRBV5-6|15
CASSLVPFSGNTIYF
>TRBD2|TRBJ2-7|TRBV5-1|15
CASSFILGREGEQYF
>-|TRBJ1-5|TRBV19|17
CASSILPSTAVTEPQHF
>-|TRBJ2-3|TRBV5-5|14
CASSLRLTADTQYF
>-|TRBJ1-1|TRBV4-1|13
CASSRLTHTEAFF
>TRBD2|TRBJ2-7|TRBV7-3|14
CASRGGPSGREQYF
>TRBD1|TRBJ1-2|TRBV5-1|14
CASSPRGDSYGYTF
>-|TRBJ2-2|TRBV27|14
CASSYRMNTGELFF
>-|TRBJ1-2|TRBV6-1|14
CASSELGQKDGYTF
>TRBD2|TRBJ2-5|TRBV11-2|14
CASSSDGRRETQYF
>-|TRBJ1-4|TRBV5-1|17
CASSLEGKLTTNEKLFF
>-|TRBJ1-4|TRBV28|12
CASSLYSEKLFF
>-|TRBJ1-2|TRBV5-6|15
CASSFGTFNNYGYTF
>-|TRBJ1-1|TRBV19|13
CASLDWMNTEAFF
>TRBD2|TRBJ2-1|TRBV4-3|16
CASSLGTSRIDAEQFF